This TCR beta chain originates from a study of CD8 T cells in ankylosing spondylitis. V was clipped by 2 bases and J by 8 bases, with 10 bases between them. The germline CDR1 and CDR2 sequences are SGHRS and YFSETQ. The CDR3 length is 12 residues. In this sample, this clonotype turned up many times. What it binds is not known. Study-wide findings and caveats: Disease-associated clones were reportedly significantly overrepresented in matched ankylosing spondylitis synovial fluid. The disease-linked clones had a CD8+ phenotype and low blood frequencies. In synovial fluid and blood from reactive arthritis, some motif variants were previously reported.

TCR beta libraries were made by quantitative 5'-RACE with molecular barcodes. TCRdb reprocessed the 5' RACE reads with MiXCR, giving one entry per CDR3 protein. The sample holds roughly 230,000 distinct CDR3 sequences, over 9.5% seen once. This clonotype was sampled from a male donor with ankylosing spondylitis or in good health (not recorded which). The rearrangement uses TRBV5-1 and TRBJ1-1; a possible D gene is TRBD1 (5 bases). Sequencing was performed on blood, either unsorted or a sorted T cell fraction (not recorded which). CDR3 in DNA: TGCGCCAGCAGCTTATCAGGGAACGAAGCTTTCTTT. This translates into CASSLSGNEAFF.